This T cell receptor (beta chain) was recorded in a study of blood T cell repertoires in COVID-19. The wider study: Samples representing acute and convalescent COVID-19 were sourced from the United States, Italy and Spain. PBMCs, B-cell-depleted T cells, or T cells provided the cDNA or gDNA that made up the material.

Recruited during active infection, patients (from Seattle) were subsequently followed longitudinally. The germline gives CDR1 SGHAT, CDR2 FQNNGV. Deletions cut 3 bases from V and 1 base from J, with 9 bases between. The CDR3 runs to 14 residues. Under the authors' procedure: Reference gene primer amplification in the assay estimated nucleated cell counts. This table comes from immunoSEQ multiplex PCR, and its TCRdb copy is limited to in-frame clones, with some not included. Clone size and V and J calls were adopted from that table, with D and trimming inferred from the DNA. The table lists some 130,000 clones, roughly 90% of them singletons.

The source is a man between 60 and 70 years old with COVID-19, enrolled during active disease. Sequences were obtained from peripheral blood. The V and J genes are TRBV11-2 and TRBJ1-1; no clear D gene. The CDR3 DNA is TGTGCCAGCAGCTTGGGTACAGAGAACACTGAAGCTTTCTTT. Protein: CASSLGTENTEAFF.